This T cell receptor beta chain was documented in a study of OX40 agonist ivuxolimab in advanced cancers. Study context: Administration of intravenous ivuxolimab to patients occurred every 2 weeks at 0.01 to 10 mg/kg.

Trimming pared 3 bases from V and 0 bases from J, leaving 14 bases between. CDR3 length equals 16 residues. The V gene's germline CDR1 is SGDLS and CDR2 YYNGEE. This table comes from immunoSEQ multiplex PCR, and its TCRdb copy is limited to in-frame clones, with some not included. This sample has tens of thousands of clones, with more than 75% found just once. The source is an adult with an advanced solid tumor such as melanoma, head and neck, liver or kidney cancer. This specimen was CD4+ or CD8+ T cells sorted from blood, taken in a trial of the OX40 agonist ivuxolimab. The genes are TRBV9 and TRBJ2-3; tentatively, D is TRBD2 (5 bases). The CDR3 bases are TGTGCCAGCAGCGGGGGTAGCGATTTTAGCACAGATACGCAGTATTTT. As protein: CASSGGSDFSTDTQYF.